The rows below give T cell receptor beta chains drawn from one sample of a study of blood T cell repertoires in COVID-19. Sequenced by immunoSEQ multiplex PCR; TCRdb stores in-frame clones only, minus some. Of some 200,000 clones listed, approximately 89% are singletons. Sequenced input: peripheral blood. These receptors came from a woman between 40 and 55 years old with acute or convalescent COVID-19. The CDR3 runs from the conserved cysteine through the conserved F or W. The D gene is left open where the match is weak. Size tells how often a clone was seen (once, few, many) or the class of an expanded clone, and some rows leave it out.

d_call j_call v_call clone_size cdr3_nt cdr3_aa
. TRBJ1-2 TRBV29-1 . TGCAGCGTTAGCAGGGGACCGGACTATGGCTACACCTTC CSVSRGPDYGYTF
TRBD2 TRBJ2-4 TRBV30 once TGTGCCTGGAGTGTCGCGGGGGGCCGATACATTCAGTACTTC CAWSVAGGRYIQYF
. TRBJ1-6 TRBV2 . TGTGCCAGCAGTGAGGGACAAGTAAATTCACCCCTCCACTTT CASSEGQVNSPLHF
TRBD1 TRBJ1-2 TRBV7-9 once TGTGCCAGCAGTTCAATACCGGGACAGACTAACTATGGCTACACCTTC CASSSIPGQTNYGYTF
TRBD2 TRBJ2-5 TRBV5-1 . TGCGCCAGCAGCTCTAGCGGGGGGCCGGAGGAGACCCAGTACTTC CASSSSGGPEETQYF
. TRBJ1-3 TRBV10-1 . TGCGCCAGCTCCCTTGGAAACACCATATATTTT CASSLGNTIYF
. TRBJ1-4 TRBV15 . TGTGCCACCAGCAGCGGTGAAAAACTGTTTTTT CATSSGEKLFF
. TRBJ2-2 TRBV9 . TGTGCCAGCAAACGGGAGAACACCGGGGAGCTGTTTTTT CASKRENTGELFF
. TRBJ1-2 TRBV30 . TGTGCCTGGAGTCCGGCACGAAGGGGGTACTATGGCTACACCTTC CAWSPARRGYYGYTF
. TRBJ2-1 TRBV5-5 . TGTGCCAGCAGCCCCCAGGGTCTAACCTACAATGAGCAGTTCTTC CASSPQGLTYNEQFF
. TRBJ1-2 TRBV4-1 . TGCGCCAGCAGCCGCGTACCTCTCGGGGGGTACAACTATGGCTACACCTTC CASSRVPLGGYNYGYTF
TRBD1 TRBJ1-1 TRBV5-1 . TGCGCCAGCAGCTTTAAGGACAGGGGTGGTATGAACACTGAAGCTTTCTTT CASSFKDRGGMNTEAFF
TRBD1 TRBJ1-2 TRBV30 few TGTGCCTGGAATCGCTTACAGGGGACTGGCTACACCTTC CAWNRLQGTGYTF
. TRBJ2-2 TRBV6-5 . TGTGCCAGCAGTTACTCTGAGGCCGGGGAGCTGTTTTTT CASSYSEAGELFF
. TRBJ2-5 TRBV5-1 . TGCGCCAGCAGCTTGGGGACAAACCAAGAGACCCAGTACTTC CASSLGTNQETQYF
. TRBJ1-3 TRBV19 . TGTGCGACGGGTATCGCTGGAAACACCATATATTTT CATGIAGNTIYF
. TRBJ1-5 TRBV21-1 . TGTGCCAGCAGCTATCTTTCGACTCAGGGGGCCGGCAATCAGCCCCAGCATTTT CASSYLSTQGAGNQPQHF
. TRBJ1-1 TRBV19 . TGTGCCAGTAGTAAACAGGGCCGCACTGAAGCTTTCTTT CASSKQGRTEAFF
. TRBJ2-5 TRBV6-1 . TGTGCCAGCAGTGAAGTGGGGGGTGGAGGACTTGAGACCCAGTACTTC CASSEVGGGGLETQYF
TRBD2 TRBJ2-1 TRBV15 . TGTGCCACCAATTTTGGACTAGCGGGGGGGACCAGCTACAATGAGCAGTTCTTC CATNFGLAGGTSYNEQFF
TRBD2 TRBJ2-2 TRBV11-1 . TGTGCCAGCAGCTTATTCCGCGGGGGGGTAACCGGGGAGCTGTTTTTT CASSLFRGGVTGELFF
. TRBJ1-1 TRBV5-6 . TGTGCCAGCAGTCCGATGGGAGGGGAAGGACTTGTCACTGAAGCTTTCTTT CASSPMGGEGLVTEAFF
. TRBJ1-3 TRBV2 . TGTGCCAGCAGTGCAGGGTCAGTTATCTACTCTGGAAACACCATATATTTT CASSAGSVIYSGNTIYF
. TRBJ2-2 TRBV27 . TGTGCCAGCAATTCCGGACGGGGGAGCGGGGAGCTGTTTTTT CASNSGRGSGELFF
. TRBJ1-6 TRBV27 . TGTGCCAGCAGTCTCGCGGGAGGTCTGAATTCACCCCTCCACTTT CASSLAGGLNSPLHF
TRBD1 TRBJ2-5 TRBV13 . TGTGCCAGCAGCTTAGGGGGACAGAAAGAGACCCAGTACTTC CASSLGGQKETQYF
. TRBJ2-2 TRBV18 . TGTGCCAGCTCACCTCAACAGGGGAACACCGGGGAGCTGTTTTTT CASSPQQGNTGELFF
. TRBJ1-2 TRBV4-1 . TGCGCCAGCAGCCAAGATGGGCAGTCTAACTATGGCTACACCTTC CASSQDGQSNYGYTF
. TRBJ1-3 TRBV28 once TGTGCCAGCAGTTTATCTCAACCGGGAGCCTGGAAAAACACCATATATTTT CASSLSQPGAWKNTIYF
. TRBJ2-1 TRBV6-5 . TGTGCCAGCACCCCGTCGACACCTCGGAATGAGCAGTTCTTC CASTPSTPRNEQFF
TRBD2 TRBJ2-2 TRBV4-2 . TGTGCCAGCAGCCACCCCGGTGGGCTAGCGGGGGGGAACACCGGGGAGCTGTTTTTT CASSHPGGLAGGNTGELFF
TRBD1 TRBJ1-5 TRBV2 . TGTGCCAGCAGTGGGACAGGGAATTGGAATCAGCCCCAGCATTTT CASSGTGNWNQPQHF
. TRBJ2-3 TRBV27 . TGTGCCAGCAGTGCGCACAGTGGAAATACGCAGTATTTT CASSAHSGNTQYF
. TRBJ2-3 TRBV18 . TGTGCCAGCTCACCAAGGACTAACACAGATACGCAGTATTTT CASSPRTNTDTQYF
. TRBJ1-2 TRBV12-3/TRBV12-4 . TGTGCCAGCAGTTTTCGGGGGGACTATGGCTACACCTTC CASSFRGDYGYTF
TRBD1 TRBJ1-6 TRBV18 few TGTGCCAGCTCACCGGTGGGACAGTATAATTCACCCCTCCACTTT CASSPVGQYNSPLHF
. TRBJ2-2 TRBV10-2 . TGCGCCAGCCGCCGGGGGAACACCGGGGAGCTGTTTTTT CASRRGNTGELFF